The next 25 T cell receptor beta chains were all read from a single sample in a study of blood T cell repertoires in COVID-19. The assay was immunoSEQ multiplex PCR, and TCRdb's table has in-frame clones only and misses some. The table lists about 88,000 clones, approximately 88% of them singletons. Source material: peripheral blood. These receptors were collected from an elderly man with acute or convalescent COVID-19.

The chain uses TRBV30 and TRBJ2-1; the match to TRBD1 covers 7 bases. This CDR3 is built from 13 residues. The V gene end was trimmed by 1 base and the J gene end by 4 bases; junction bases not matched to a gene: 1. The germline V gene has CDR1 GTSNPN and CDR2 SVGIG (reference sequence). CDR3 nucleotides: TGTGCCTGGAGTGCGGACAGGTACAATGAGCAGTTCTTC. Translating gives CAWSADRYNEQFF. The full variable domain, its missing parts supplied by reference TRBV30 and TRBJ2-1, is SQTIHQWPATLVQPVGSPLSLECTVEGTSNPNLYWYRQAAGRGLQLLFYSVGIGQISSEVPQNLSASRPQDRQFILSSKKLLLSDSGFYLCAWSADRYNEQFFGPGTRLTVL.

This clone appeared a single time. The V call is TRBV28, the J call TRBJ2-7, with TRBD2 matching over 13 bases. With 8 bases clipped from V and 4 bases from J, the junction kept 5 bases outside the gene matches. The length of the CDR3 is 14 residues. CDR1 is MDHEN, CDR2 SYDVKM, per germline. The CDR3 nucleotides are TGTGCCAGCGAGGGGACTAGCGGGGCTTACGAGCAGTACTTC. Its protein product is CASEGTSGAYEQYF. Full variable domain (outside the CDR3, taken from reference TRBV28 and TRBJ2-7): DVKVTQSSRYLVKRTGEKVFLECVQDMDHENMFWYRQDPGLGLRLIYFSYDVKMKEKGDIPEGYSVSREKKERFSLILESASTNQTSMYLCASEGTSGAYEQYFGPGTRLTVT.

The chain uses TRBV6-5 and TRBJ1-1; 7 bases map to TRBD1. This CDR3 region has 14 residues. After removal of 6 bases from V and 0 bases from J, the junction contained 4 bases not matched to a gene. CDR1 is MNHEY and CDR2 is SVGAGI in the germline V gene. CDR3 DNA: TGTGCCAGCAGACCCGGGACAGTGAACACTGAAGCTTTCTTT. As protein: CASRPGTVNTEAFF.

The chain recombines TRBV11-2 with TRBJ1-1, with D perhaps TRBD1 (5 bases). V was trimmed by 0 bases and J by 2 bases, leaving 19 bases between them. The CDR3 contains 18 residues. Per germline, CDR1 SGHAT and CDR2 FQNNGV. CDR3 in amino acids: CASSLDQGGFRRNTEAFF. In DNA form, the CDR3 reads TGTGCCAGCAGCTTAGATCAGGGCGGATTTAGAAGAAACACTGAAGCTTTCTTT. Full variable domain (rest looked up from reference TRBV11-2 and TRBJ1-1): EAGVAQSPRYKIIEKRQSVAFWCNPISGHATLYWYQQILGQGPKLLIQFQNNGVVDDSQLPKDRFSAERLKGVDSTLKIQPAKLEDSAVYLCASSLDQGGFRRNTEAFFGQGTRLTVV.

The chain links TRBV20-1 to TRBJ1-2, with D maybe TRBD1 (5 bases). Trimming took 1 base from V and 13 from J, leaving 13 bases between them. The CDR3 runs to 11 residues. The germline gives CDR1 DFQATT, CDR2 SNEGSKA (reference sequence). CDR3 residues: CSARVGPGLTF. The CDR3 nucleotides are TGCAGTGCTAGAGTAGGGCCAGGGCTCACCTTC.

The chain is built from TRBV30 and TRBJ1-1; 8 bases align to TRBD1. The CDR3 extends over 17 amino acids. Trimming at V came to 3 bases and at J to 1 base, leaving 13 bases not matched to a gene. Germline V CDR1 and CDR2: GTSNPN, SVGIG (reference sequence). CDR3 residues: CAWSLPAQGVKNTEAFF. The CDR3 nucleotides are TGTGCCTGGAGCCTCCCCGCACAGGGGGTTAAGAACACTGAAGCTTTCTTT.

The J gene is TRBJ2-7, the V gene TRBV2; TRBD1 might be the D (5 bases). The ends were cut back, 8 bases at V and 6 bases at J, with 17 bases in the middle. The germline V gene has CDR1 SNHLY and CDR2 FYNNEI. CDR3 length: 13 amino acids. The CDR3 DNA reads as TGTGCCAGCTTAGGCTTCAGGGATTCCGAGCAGTACTTC. It translates to CASLGFRDSEQYF. Together with reference TRBV2 and TRBJ2-7, the CDR3 gives the full variable domain: EPEVTQTPSHQVTQMGQEVILRCVPISNHLYFYWYRQILGQKVEFLVSFYNNEISEKSEIFDDQFSVERPDGSNFTLKIRSTKLEDSAMYFCASLGFRDSEQYFGPGTRLTVT.

The chain employs TRBV3-1 (or the pseudogene TRBV3-2) and TRBJ2-7; 9 nucleotides agree with TRBD2. The CDR3 runs to 13 residues. Germline CDR1 is LGHDT and CDR2 is YNNKEL (reference sequence). The ends lost 1 base at V and 6 bases at J; junction bases unmatched: 1. CDR3 sequence: CASSQGAGGEQYF. The CDR3 nucleotides read TGTGCCAGCAGCCAAGGAGCGGGAGGCGAGCAGTACTTC.

This clone showed up just a few times. The chain is built from TRBV5-1 and TRBJ2-7, with TRBD1 identical over 9 bases. V lost 3 bases, J lost 3 bases, and 10 bases stayed unmatched. CDR1 and CDR2 (germline): SGHRS, YFSETQ. The CDR3 spans 16 residues. CDR3: CASSWNPGQGIYEQYF. CDR3 bases: TGCGCCAGCAGCTGGAACCCGGGACAGGGTATCTACGAGCAGTACTTC. The entire variable domain, with the rest obtained from reference TRBV5-1 and TRBJ2-7, is as follows: KAGVTQTPRYLIKTRGQQVTLSCSPISGHRSVSWYQQTPGQGLQFLFEYFSETQRNKGNFPGRFSGRQFSNSRSEMNVSTLELGDSALYLCASSWNPGQGIYEQYFGPGTRLTVT.

CDR3 residues: CASSLLVAGGQETQYF. The DNA for the CDR3 is TGTGCCAGCAGCTTATTAGTAGCGGGAGGTCAAGAGACCCAGTACTTC. This chain joins TRBV7-9 and TRBJ2-5, with 10 positions matching TRBD2. CDR1 is SEHNR and CDR2 is FQNEAQ in the germline V gene (reference sequence). The V gene end was trimmed by 2 bases and the J gene end by 2 bases; junction bases not matched to a gene: 5. This CDR3 comprises 16 residues.

The chain is built from TRBV5-1 and TRBJ2-7; 8 bases line up with TRBD1. Germline V CDR1 and CDR2: SGHRS, YFSETQ. After removal of 2 bases from V and 5 bases from J, the junction contained 6 bases not matched to a gene. The length of the CDR3 is 14 residues. The CDR3 region has the DNA TGCGCCAGCAGCTTAAGACAGGGGAGAGACGAGCAGTACTTC. It translates to CASSLRQGRDEQYF.

V usage is TRBV11-2 and J usage is TRBJ1-1; D is undetermined. Trimming took off 5 bases at V and 1 base at J, with 5 bases between the two ends. Germline CDR1 is SGHAT and CDR2 is FQNNGV. CDR3 length equals 12 residues. The CDR3 region is CASSRRNTEAFF. The CDR3, as DNA: TGTGCCAGCAGCCGGAGGAACACTGAAGCTTTCTTT. Full variable domain (outside the CDR3, taken from reference TRBV11-2 and TRBJ1-1): EAGVAQSPRYKIIEKRQSVAFWCNPISGHATLYWYQQILGQGPKLLIQFQNNGVVDDSQLPKDRFSAERLKGVDSTLKIQPAKLEDSAVYLCASSRRNTEAFFGQGTRLTVV.

The rearrangement links TRBV19 to TRBJ1-1, with a tentative D call TRBD1 (6 bases). This CDR3 region has 12 residues. Between the trimmed V and J ends, which lost 11 bases and 4 bases, there was a span of 14 bases. Germline CDR1 and CDR2: LNHDA and SQIVND (reference sequence). The CDR3 loop is CASGVESTEAFF. The CDR3 DNA reads as TGTGCCTCAGGGGTAGAGAGCACTGAAGCTTTCTTT.

The chain recombines TRBV3-1 (or the pseudogene TRBV3-2) with TRBJ1-1; no reliable D call. This CDR3 is built from 13 residues. Germline V gene lookup returns CDR1 LGHDT and CDR2 YNNKEL (reference sequence). Trimming left V 1 base short and J 6 bases short, with 9 bases between. Here the CDR3 reads CASSQAIIAEAFF. As DNA, the CDR3 is TGTGCCAGCAGCCAAGCTATTATCGCTGAAGCTTTCTTT.

This clone has only one observation. This chain links TRBV29-1 with TRBJ2-1; no clear D gene. Germline V CDR1 and CDR2: SQVTM, ANQGSEA. V shed 0 bases and J shed 6 bases, with 9 bases lying between them. CDR3 length equals 13 residues. The CDR3 loop reads CSVEEPAVNEQFF. In DNA form, the CDR3 reads TGCAGCGTTGAAGAGCCCGCAGTCAATGAGCAGTTCTTC.

The chain employs TRBV11-2 and TRBJ1-5; TRBD1 matches at 8 bases. The V and J ends lost 5 bases and 0 bases, in that order; junction bases with no gene match: 3. This CDR3 is 15 amino acids long. The V gene's germline CDR1 is SGHAT and CDR2 FQNNGV. The chain's CDR3 is CASSPGQGSNQPQHF. Written as DNA, the CDR3 is TGTGCCAGCAGCCCCGGACAGGGTAGCAATCAGCCCCAGCATTTT.

The chain recombines TRBV6-5 with TRBJ1-1, with unresolved D. The CDR3 sequence is 13 residues long. The germline gives CDR1 MNHEY, CDR2 SVGAGI. V was shortened by 7 bases and J by 2 bases, with 11 bases between the two germline ends. CDR3 loop: CASKKATNTEAFF. CDR3 DNA: TGTGCCAGCAAGAAAGCTACCAACACTGAAGCTTTCTTT.

CDR3 sequence reads: CASSLRGLAGPTDTQYF. Written as DNA, the CDR3 is TGTGCCAGCAGTCTCAGGGGGCTAGCGGGACCCACAGATACGCAGTATTTT. The chain is built from TRBV9 and TRBJ2-3; D possibly corresponds to TRBD2 (9 bases). In germline, CDR1 is SGDLS, CDR2 YYNGEE. Trimming took off 5 bases at V and 2 bases at J, with 21 bases between the two ends. The CDR3 is 17 residues long.

The chain uses TRBV19 and TRBJ1-1; D might be TRBD1 (5 bases). Trimming left V 5 bases short and J 4 bases short, with 11 bases between. The germline CDR1 and CDR2 sequences are LNHDA and SQIVND (reference sequence). The CDR3 runs to 13 residues. Written as DNA, the CDR3 is TGTGCCAGTAGTCCGACAGCTTCCACTGAAGCTTTCTTT. Its translation: CASSPTASTEAFF.

The rearrangement uses TRBV5-6 and TRBJ2-1; D might be TRBD2 (6 bases). Between the trimmed V and J ends, which lost 1 base and 7 bases, there was a span of 21 bases. Per germline, CDR1 SGHDT and CDR2 YYEEEE. The CDR3 spans 17 residues. The CDR3 bases are TGTGCCAGCAGCTTGTACTTCGGGCTAGCGAGGAAGAATGAGCAGTTCTTC. Translation gives CASSLYFGLARKNEQFF. Looking up the rest from reference TRBV5-6 and TRBJ2-1 gives the full variable domain: DAGVTQSPTHLIKTRGQQVTLRCSPKSGHDTVSWYQQALGQGPQFIFQYYEEEERQRGNFPDRFSGHQFPNYSSELNVNALLLGDSALYLCASSLYFGLARKNEQFFGPGTRLTVL.

V is TRBV7-3 and J is TRBJ1-2, with 8 bases matching TRBD1. The CDR3 has 14 amino acids. The junction had 3 bases not matched to a gene; V was cut back by 5 bases and J by 1 base. The germline V gene encodes CDR1 SGHTA and CDR2 FQGTGA. This chain's CDR3 is CASSPGGDNYGYTF. The CDR3, as DNA: TGTGCCAGCAGCCCAGGGGGCGATAACTATGGCTACACCTTC.

The V gene is TRBV15, the J gene TRBJ2-2, with a possible D match to TRBD2 (5 bases). Germline V gene data show CDR1 as LNHNV and CDR2 as YYDKDF (reference sequence). The CDR3 is made up of 16 amino acids. V lost 0 bases to trimming and J lost 5 bases, with 13 bases between them. The CDR3 nucleotides read TGTGCCACCAGCAGAGATGGAGGACGGCGGACCGGGGAGCTGTTTTTT. It is translated as CATSRDGGRRTGELFF. The full variable domain, its missing parts supplied by reference TRBV15 and TRBJ2-2, is DAMVIQNPRYQVTQFGKPVTLSCSQTLNHNVMYWYQQKSSQAPKLLFHYYDKDFNNEADTPDNFQSRRPNTSFCFLDIRSPGLGDTAMYLCATSRDGGRRTGELFFGEGSRLTVL.

This clone has a handful of counts. V gene TRBV6-5 combines with J gene TRBJ1-3, with 9 bases identical to TRBD1. There are 16 residues in the CDR3. From germline, CDR1 is MNHEY and CDR2 SVGAGI. V was pared by 2 bases and J by 3 bases, with 5 bases of the junction left unmatched. CDR3 sequence reads: CASSYARTGVGNTIYF. The CDR3 nucleotides read TGTGCCAGCAGTTACGCGAGGACAGGGGTTGGAAACACCATATATTTT.

V and J are TRBV19 and TRBJ2-7, with 9 bases matching TRBD1. J was trimmed by 4 bases and V by 3 bases; bases with no gene match: 10. Per germline, CDR1 LNHDA and CDR2 SQIVND (reference sequence). There are 16 residues in the CDR3. CDR3 sequence: CASSIAPGTGTYEQYF. The CDR3 DNA is TGTGCCAGTAGTATCGCCCCCGGGACAGGGACTTACGAGCAGTACTTC.

The chain is built from TRBV10-1 and TRBJ1-1, with D perhaps matching TRBD1 (6 bases). The CDR3 length is 12 residues. Germline V gene lookup returns CDR1 WNHNN and CDR2 SYGVQD (reference sequence). V shed 8 bases and J shed 11 bases, with 18 bases lying between them. The CDR3 coding sequence is TGCGCCAGCCCCGGGGGCGCGCGGGGGGCTTTCTTT. It is translated as CASPGGARGAFF.